This TCR beta chain was recorded in a study of post-analysis software for immune sequencing data. About the research overall: Included among the disease courses, which were recorded for the cohort, were relapsing-remitting, secondary progressive and progressive-relapsing multiple sclerosis.

Study-wide results and caveats: A handful of TRBV segments occurring more often in patients than controls included TRBV5-6, TRBV5-1 and TRBV20-1. A significant reduction in normalized Chao1 diversity was observed in multiple sclerosis patients versus controls.

cDNA libraries for TCR beta contained unique molecular identifiers. Input populations of 1 to 10 million T cells gave rise to approximately 500,000 cDNA molecules. MiXCR, applied by TCRdb to the PCR reads, yields one record per CDR3 protein. This sample has hundreds of thousands of distinct CDR3 sequences, with roughly three fifths found just once. The CDR3 covers 13 residues. Germline V lookup: CDR1 DFQATT, CDR2 SNEGSKA (reference sequence). This clonotype has only a few counts. Its antigen is undetermined. The clonotype comes from a girl aged 2-10 years with multiple sclerosis. The rearrangement links TRBV20-1 to TRBJ2-5; possibly TRBD1 or TRBD2 for D (5 bases each). The end of the DNA aligns better with TRBJ2-7, so the J call may be wrong. Source material: blood. Written as DNA, the CDR3 is TGCAGTGCTAGTAGCGCAGGGCGGTACGAGCAGTACTTC. Protein sequence: CSASSAGRYEQYF.